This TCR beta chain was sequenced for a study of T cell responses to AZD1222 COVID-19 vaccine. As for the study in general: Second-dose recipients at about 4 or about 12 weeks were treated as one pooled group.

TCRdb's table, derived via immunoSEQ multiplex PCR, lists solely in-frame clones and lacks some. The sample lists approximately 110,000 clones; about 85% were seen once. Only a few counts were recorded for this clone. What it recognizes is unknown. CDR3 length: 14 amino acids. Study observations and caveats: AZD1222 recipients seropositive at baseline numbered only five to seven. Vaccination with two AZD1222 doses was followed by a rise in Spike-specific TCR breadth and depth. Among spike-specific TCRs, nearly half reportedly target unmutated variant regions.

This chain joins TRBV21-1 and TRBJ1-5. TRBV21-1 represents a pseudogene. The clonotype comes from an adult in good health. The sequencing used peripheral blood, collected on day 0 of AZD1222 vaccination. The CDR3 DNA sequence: TGTGCCAGCAGCACACGTCGCGGTAATCAGCCCCAGCATTTT. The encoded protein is CASSTRRGNQPQHF.